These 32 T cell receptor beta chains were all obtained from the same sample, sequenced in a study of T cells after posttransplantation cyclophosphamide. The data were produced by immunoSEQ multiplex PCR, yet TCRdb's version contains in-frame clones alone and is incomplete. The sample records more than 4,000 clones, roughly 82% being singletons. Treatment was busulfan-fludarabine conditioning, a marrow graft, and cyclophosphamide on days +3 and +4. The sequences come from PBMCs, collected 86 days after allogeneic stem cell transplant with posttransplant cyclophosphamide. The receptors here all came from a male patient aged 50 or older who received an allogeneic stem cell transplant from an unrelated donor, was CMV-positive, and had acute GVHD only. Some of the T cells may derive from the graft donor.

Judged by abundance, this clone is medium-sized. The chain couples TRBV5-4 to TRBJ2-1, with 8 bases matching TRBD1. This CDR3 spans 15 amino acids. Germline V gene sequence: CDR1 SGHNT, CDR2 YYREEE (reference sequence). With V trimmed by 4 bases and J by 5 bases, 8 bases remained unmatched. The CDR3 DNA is TGTGCCAGCAGCCTCGACAGGGGTCTCCACAATGAGCAGTTCTTC. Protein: CASSLDRGLHNEQFF.

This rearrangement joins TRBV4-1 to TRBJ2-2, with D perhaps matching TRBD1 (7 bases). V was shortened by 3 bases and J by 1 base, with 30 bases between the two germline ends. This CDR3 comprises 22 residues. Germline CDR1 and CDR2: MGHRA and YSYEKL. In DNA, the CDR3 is TGCGCCAGCAGCCACAGGGGGGTTCGAGTGGGTGACAGGGTGGGGAACACCGGGGAGCTGTTTTTT. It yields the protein CASSHRGVRVGDRVGNTGELFF.

The CDR3 is CASSPLSGGGQPQHF. In nucleotides, the CDR3 is TGTGCCAGCTCACCACTTTCTGGGGGCGGACAGCCCCAGCATTTT. The chain uses TRBV18 and TRBJ1-5; tentative D call: TRBD1 (6 bases). The V and J ends lost 1 base and 7 bases respectively, with 14 bases between them. Germline V CDR1 and CDR2: KGHSH, LQKENI. This CDR3 contains 15 residues. The whole variable domain, remainder taken from reference TRBV18 and TRBJ1-5, is NAGVMQNPRHLVRRRGQEARLRCSPMKGHSHVYWYRQLPEEGLKFMVYLQKENIIDESGMPKERFSAEFPKEGPSILRIQQVVRGDSAAYFCASSPLSGGGQPQHFGDGTRLSIL.

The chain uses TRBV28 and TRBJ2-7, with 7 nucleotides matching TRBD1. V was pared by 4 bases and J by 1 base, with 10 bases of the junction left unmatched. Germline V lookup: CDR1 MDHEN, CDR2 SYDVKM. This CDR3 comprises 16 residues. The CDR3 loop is CASSYILGQASYEQYF. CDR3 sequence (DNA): TGTGCCAGCAGTTATATATTAGGACAGGCGTCCTACGAGCAGTACTTC.

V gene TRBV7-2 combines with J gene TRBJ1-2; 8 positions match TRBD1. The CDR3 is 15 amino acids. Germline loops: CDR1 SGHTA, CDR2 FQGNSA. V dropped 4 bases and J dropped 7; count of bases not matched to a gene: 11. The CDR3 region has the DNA TGTGCCAGCAGCTACCTGTGGACAGGGAGGGGTGGCTACACCTTC. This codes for CASSYLWTGRGGYTF.

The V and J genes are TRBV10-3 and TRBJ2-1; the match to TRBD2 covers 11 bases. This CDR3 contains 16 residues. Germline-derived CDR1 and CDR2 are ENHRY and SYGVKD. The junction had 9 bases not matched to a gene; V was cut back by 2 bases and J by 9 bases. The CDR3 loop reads CAISERLAGGAGEQFF. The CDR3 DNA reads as TGTGCCATCAGTGAGCGTCTAGCGGGAGGCGCCGGTGAGCAGTTCTTC.

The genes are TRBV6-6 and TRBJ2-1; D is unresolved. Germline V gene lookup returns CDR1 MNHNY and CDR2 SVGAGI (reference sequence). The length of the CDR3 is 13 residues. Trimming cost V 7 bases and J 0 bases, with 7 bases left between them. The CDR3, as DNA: TGTGCCAGCATGAGATTCTCCTACAATGAGCAGTTCTTC. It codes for CASMRFSYNEQFF.

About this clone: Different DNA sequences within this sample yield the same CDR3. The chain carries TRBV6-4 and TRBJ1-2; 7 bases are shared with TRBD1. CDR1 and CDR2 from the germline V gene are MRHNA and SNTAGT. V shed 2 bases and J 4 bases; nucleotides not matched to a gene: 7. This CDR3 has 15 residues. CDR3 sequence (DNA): TGTGCCAGCAGTGACACTGCGACAGGGAGCTATGGCTACACCTTC. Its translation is CASSDTATGSYGYTF.

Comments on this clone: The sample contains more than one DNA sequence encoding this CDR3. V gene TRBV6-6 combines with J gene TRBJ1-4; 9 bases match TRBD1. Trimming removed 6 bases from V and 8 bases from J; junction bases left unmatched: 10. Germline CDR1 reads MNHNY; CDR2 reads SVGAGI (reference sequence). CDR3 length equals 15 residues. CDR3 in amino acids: CASSYGTGFWEKLFF. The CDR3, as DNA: TGTGCCAGCAGCTACGGGACAGGGTTTTGGGAAAAACTGTTTTTT.

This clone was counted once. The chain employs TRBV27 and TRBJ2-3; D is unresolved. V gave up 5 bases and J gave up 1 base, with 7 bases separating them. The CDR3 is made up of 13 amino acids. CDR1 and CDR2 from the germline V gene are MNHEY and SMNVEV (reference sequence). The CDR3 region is CASSHSRTDTQYF. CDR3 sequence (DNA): TGTGCCAGCAGTCACTCCCGCACAGATACGCAGTATTTT.

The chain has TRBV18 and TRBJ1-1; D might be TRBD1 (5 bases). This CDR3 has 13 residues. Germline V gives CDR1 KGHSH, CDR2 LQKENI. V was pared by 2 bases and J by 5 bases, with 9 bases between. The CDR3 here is CASSPGPGTEAFF. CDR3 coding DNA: TGTGCCAGCTCACCAGGGCCAGGGACTGAAGCTTTCTTT.

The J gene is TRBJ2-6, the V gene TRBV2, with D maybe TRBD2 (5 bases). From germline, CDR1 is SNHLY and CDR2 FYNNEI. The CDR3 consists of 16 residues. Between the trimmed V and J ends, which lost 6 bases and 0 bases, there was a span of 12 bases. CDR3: CASRAGRDSGANVLTF. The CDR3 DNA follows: TGTGCCAGCAGAGCCGGACGGGACTCTGGGGCCAACGTCCTGACTTTC.

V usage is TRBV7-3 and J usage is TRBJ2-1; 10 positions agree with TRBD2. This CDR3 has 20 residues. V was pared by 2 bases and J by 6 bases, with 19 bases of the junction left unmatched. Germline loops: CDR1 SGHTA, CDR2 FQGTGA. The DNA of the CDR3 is TGTGCCAGCAGCTTACGAGGCGGGGGACAGCGGGGGGGCCGGTTCAATGAGCAGTTCTTC. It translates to CASSLRGGGQRGGRFNEQFF.

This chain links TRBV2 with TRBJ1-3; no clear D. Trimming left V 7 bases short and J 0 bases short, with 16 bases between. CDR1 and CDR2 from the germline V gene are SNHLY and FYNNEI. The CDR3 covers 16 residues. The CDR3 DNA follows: TGTGCCAGCACCCGGGGTGGGTCTTCCTCTGGAAACACCATATATTTT. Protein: CASTRGGSSSGNTIYF.

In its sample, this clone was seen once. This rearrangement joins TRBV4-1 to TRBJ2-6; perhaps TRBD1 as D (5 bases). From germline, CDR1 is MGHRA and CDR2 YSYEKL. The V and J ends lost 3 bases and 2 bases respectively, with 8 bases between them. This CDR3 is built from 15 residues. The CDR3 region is CASSQSGTGANVLTF. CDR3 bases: TGCGCCAGCAGCCAGTCAGGGACTGGGGCCAACGTCCTGACTTTC.

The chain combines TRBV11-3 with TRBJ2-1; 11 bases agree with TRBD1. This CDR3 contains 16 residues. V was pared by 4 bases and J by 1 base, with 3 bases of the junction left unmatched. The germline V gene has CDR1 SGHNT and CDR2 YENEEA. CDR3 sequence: CASSSRDRGSYNEQFF. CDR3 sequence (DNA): TGTGCCAGCAGCTCCAGGGACAGGGGGTCCTACAATGAGCAGTTCTTC.

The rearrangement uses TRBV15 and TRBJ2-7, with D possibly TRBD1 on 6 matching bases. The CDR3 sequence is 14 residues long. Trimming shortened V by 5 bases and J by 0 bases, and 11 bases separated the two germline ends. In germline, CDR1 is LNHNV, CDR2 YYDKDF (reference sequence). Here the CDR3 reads CATSDGQPSYEQYF. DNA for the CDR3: TGTGCCACCAGCGACGGACAGCCCTCCTACGAGCAGTACTTC. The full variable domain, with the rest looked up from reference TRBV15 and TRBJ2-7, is DAMVIQNPRYQVTQFGKPVTLSCSQTLNHNVMYWYQQKSSQAPKLLFHYYDKDFNNEADTPDNFQSRRPNTSFCFLDIRSPGLGDTAMYLCATSDGQPSYEQYFGPGTRLTVT.

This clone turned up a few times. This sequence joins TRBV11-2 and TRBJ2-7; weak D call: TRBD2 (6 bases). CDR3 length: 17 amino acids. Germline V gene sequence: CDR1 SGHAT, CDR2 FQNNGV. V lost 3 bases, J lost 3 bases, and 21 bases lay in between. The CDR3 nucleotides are TGTGCCAGCAGCTTCCCTCCGTGGGGAGCGGGTAGCTACGAGCAGTACTTC. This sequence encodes CASSFPPWGAGSYEQYF.

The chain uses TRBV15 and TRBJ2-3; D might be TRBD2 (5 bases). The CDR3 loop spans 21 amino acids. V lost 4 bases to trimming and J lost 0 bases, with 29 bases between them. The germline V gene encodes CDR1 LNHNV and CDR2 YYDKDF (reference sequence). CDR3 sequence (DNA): TGTGCCACCAGCAACATGCCCGGCGGTAGCGCCGACGCCCTTAGCACAGATACGCAGTATTTT. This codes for CATSNMPGGSADALSTDTQYF.

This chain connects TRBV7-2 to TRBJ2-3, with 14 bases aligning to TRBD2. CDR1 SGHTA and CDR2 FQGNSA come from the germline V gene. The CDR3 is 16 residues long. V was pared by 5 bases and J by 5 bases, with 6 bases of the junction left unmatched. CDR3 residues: CASSPRTSGGIDTQYF. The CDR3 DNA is TGTGCCAGCAGCCCCCGGACTAGCGGGGGGATAGATACGCAGTATTTT.

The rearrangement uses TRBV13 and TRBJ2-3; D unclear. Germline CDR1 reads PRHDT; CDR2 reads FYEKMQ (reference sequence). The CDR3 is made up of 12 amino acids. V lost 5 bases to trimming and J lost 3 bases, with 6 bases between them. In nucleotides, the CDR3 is TGTGCCAGCAGCCCCGCGACAGATACGCAGTATTTT. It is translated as CASSPATDTQYF. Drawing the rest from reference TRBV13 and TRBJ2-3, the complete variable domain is AAGVIQSPRHLIKEKRETATLKCYPIPRHDTVYWYQQGPGQDPQFLISFYEKMQSDKGSIPDRFSAQQFSDYHSELNMSSLELGDSALYFCASSPATDTQYFGPGTRLTVL.

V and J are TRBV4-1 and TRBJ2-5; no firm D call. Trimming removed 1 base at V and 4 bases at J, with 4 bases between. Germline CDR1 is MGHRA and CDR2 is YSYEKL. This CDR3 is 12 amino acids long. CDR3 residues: CASSQGGETQYF. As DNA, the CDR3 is TGCGCCAGCAGCCAAGGCGGAGAGACCCAGTACTTC.

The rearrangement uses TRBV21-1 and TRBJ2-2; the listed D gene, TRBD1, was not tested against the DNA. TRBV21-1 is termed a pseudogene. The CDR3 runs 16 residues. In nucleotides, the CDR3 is TGTGCCAGCAGCTTAACCGGGATTAGGGGGACCGGGGAGCTGTTTTTT. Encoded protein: CASSLTGIRGTGELFF.

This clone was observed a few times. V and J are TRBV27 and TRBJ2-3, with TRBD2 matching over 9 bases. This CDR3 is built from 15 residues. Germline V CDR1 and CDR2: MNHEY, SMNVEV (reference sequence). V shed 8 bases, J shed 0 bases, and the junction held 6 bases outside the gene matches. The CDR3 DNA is TGTGCCAGCGGCCCGGGGACTAGCAGCACAGATACGCAGTATTTT. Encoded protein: CASGPGTSSTDTQYF.

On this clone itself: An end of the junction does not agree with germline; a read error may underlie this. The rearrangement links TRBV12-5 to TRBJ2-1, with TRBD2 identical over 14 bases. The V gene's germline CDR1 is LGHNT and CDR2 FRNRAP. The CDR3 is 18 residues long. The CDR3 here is CASALTSGRGRTPNEQFF. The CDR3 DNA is TGTGCTAGTGCTTTGACTAGCGGGAGGGGGCGCACACCGAATGAGCAGTTCTTC.

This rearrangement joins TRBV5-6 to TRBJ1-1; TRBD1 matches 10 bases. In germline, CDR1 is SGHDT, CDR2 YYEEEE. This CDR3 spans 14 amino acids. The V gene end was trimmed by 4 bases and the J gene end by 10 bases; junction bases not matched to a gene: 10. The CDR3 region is CASSGGDRGLGAFF. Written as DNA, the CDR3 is TGTGCCAGCAGCGGGGGGGACAGGGGCCTCGGAGCTTTCTTT.

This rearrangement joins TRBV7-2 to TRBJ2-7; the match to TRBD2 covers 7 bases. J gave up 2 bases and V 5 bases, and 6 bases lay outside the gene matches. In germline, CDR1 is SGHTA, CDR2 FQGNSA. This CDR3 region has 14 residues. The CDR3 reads CASSAELAAYEQYF. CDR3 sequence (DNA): TGTGCCAGCAGCGCCGAGCTAGCGGCCTACGAGCAGTACTTC. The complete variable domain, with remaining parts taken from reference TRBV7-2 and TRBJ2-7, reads GAGVSQSPSNKVTEKGKDVELRCDPISGHTALYWYRQSLGQGLEFLIYFQGNSAPDKSGLPSDRFSAERTGGSVSTLTIQRTQQEDSAVYLCASSAELAAYEQYFGPGTRLTVT.

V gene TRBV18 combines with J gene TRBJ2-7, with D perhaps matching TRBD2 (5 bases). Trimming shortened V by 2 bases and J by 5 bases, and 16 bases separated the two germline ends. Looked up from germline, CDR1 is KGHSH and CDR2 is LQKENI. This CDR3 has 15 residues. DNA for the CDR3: TGTGCCAGCTCACCAAACCGCGAGGGCGGCCACGAGCAGTACTTC. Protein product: CASSPNREGGHEQYF.

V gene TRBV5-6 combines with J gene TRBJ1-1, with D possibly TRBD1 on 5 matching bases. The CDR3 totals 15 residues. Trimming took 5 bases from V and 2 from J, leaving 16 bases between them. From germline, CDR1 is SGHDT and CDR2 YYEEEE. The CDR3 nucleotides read TGTGCCAGCAGGTTGAAGGGGCCCTACAACACTGAAGCTTTCTTT. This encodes CASRLKGPYNTEAFF.

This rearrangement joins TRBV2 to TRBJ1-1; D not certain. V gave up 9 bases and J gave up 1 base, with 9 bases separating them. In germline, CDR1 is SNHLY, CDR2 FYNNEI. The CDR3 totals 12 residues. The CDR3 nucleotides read TGTGCCAGGCGAGAGTCGAACACTGAAGCTTTCTTT. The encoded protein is CARRESNTEAFF.

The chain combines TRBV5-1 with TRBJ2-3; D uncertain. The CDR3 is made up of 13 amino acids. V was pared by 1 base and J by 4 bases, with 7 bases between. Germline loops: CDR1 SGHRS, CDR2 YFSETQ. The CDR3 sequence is CASSLSTSDTQYF. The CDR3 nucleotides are TGCGCCAGCAGCTTGAGCACTTCAGATACGCAGTATTTT.

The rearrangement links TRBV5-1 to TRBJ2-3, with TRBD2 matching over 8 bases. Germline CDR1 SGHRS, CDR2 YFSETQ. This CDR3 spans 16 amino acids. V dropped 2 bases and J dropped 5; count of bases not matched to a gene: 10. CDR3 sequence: CASSLRPGGPVDTQYF. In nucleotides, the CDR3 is TGCGCCAGCAGCTTAAGGCCGGGAGGGCCGGTAGATACGCAGTATTTT. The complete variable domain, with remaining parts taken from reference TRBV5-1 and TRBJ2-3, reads KAGVTQTPRYLIKTRGQQVTLSCSPISGHRSVSWYQQTPGQGLQFLFEYFSETQRNKGNFPGRFSGRQFSNSRSEMNVSTLELGDSALYLCASSLRPGGPVDTQYFGPGTRLTVL.